This T cell receptor beta chain was documented in a study of post-analysis software for immune sequencing data (dated by TCRdb to between 2015 and 2017). With respect to the entire study: Relapsing-remitting, secondary progressive and progressive-relapsing multiple sclerosis were recorded as disease courses, and subtype annotation was lacking for some patients. The patient repertoires were compared against about a dozen previously published healthy control repertoires obtained from donors aged about 6 to 28 years. A subset of samples was prepared in parallel using single-end sample barcoding, then pooled and co-amplified after Illumina adapter ligation. The paper's findings and limits, for the study overall: When samples were clustered directly using the F measure, samples prepared in the same batch co-clustered strongly, which prompted a batch-effect correction. Significantly lower normalized Chao1 diversity was found in multiple sclerosis patients than in controls, suggesting substantial peripheral T-cell clonal expansion. A handful of TRBV segments, including TRBV5-6, TRBV5-1 and TRBV20-1, were significantly more frequent in patients than controls. The multiple sclerosis patient group was slightly younger than the control group.

V is pared back by 5 bases and J by 3 bases, with 10 bases lying between the germline termini. The CDR3 holds 13 amino acids from the cysteine to the phenylalanine. Just CDR3 DNA is preserved here, 39 bases in frame from base 1. Taken from the germline V gene, the CDR1 and CDR2 loops are SGHTA and FQGNSA. To demonstrate the VDJtools post-analysis software, the study profiled TCR beta repertoires from the peripheral blood of about 13 young patients with multiple sclerosis. The multiple sclerosis patients were children and adolescents ranging in age from about 6 to 17 years. The library was produced with PCR. The instrument given in TCRdb is Illumina HiSeq 2500. To reduce PCR and sequencing biases, unique molecular identifiers were incorporated into the TCR beta cDNA libraries. Every 1 to 10 million input T cells yielded approximately 500,000 cDNA molecules, meaning each molecule approximated one T cell. The patient libraries were prepared and sequenced with the same protocol used for the earlier healthy control dataset. Samples belonging to the same batch were prepared together, multiplexed and sequenced on a shared HiSeq lane. The paper's processing steps were these. Raw barcoded reads were processed with MIGEC, and single-read molecular identifier groups were discarded before consensus assembly and CDR3 extraction. VDJtools was used for post-analysis of the clonotype tables, and diversity was normalized by down-sampling every dataset to the size of the smallest sample. To correct batch-related cross-sample contamination, repertoire overlap clustering matched CDR3 amino acid sequences but not nucleotide sequences. TCRdb reran the public reads through fastp at Q25 and MiXCR, keeping productive beta chains. Every CDR3 protein is listed once, alongside the most common genes and DNA of its rows. Here the V and J calls rest on TCRdb's processing, not on the authors' analysis. The sample table holds some 690,000 distinct CDR3 sequences, of which about 27% were seen once. The ten largest clones represent around 0.56% of the sample.

Points on this clonotype: Its antigen remains undetermined. With only one base between it and a far larger clone, this is likely a read error.

This TCR came from a girl between 10 and 17 years old with multiple sclerosis. The V and J segments used are TRBV7-2 and TRBJ2-5; the D region possibly corresponds to TRBD2 (6 bases align). Sequenced input: blood. The DNA is TGTGCCAGCAGCCCGGGACTGGAAGAGACCCAGTACTTC. It translates to CASSPGLEETQYF.